A single sample is the source of the 11 T cell receptor beta chains below, sequenced in a study of T cell changes during pregnancy in multiple sclerosis (dated by TCRdb to the late 2010s). Receptor libraries were prepared by the immunoSEQ multiplex PCR assay. The clones in this table, taken by TCRdb from immuneACCESS, are in-frame only. Not every clone is retained; where verified, under half of the shortfall comes from an unresolved V gene, and the cause of the rest is unknown. Counted in this sample were roughly 100,000 clones; about 90% of them appeared once. The top ten clonotypes cover 1.5% to 2% of the sample. Specimen: peripheral blood, collected before pregnancy. These receptor sequences come from a female donor with multiple sclerosis, enrolled in a pregnancy study.

This clone was seen only once. The rearrangement joins TRBV15 to TRBJ2-1; 7 bases align to TRBD2. The CDR3 totals 13 residues. The germline gives CDR1 LNHNV, CDR2 YYDKDF (reference sequence). V shed 3 bases and J 8 bases; nucleotides not matched to a gene: 4. CDR3 protein: CATSSRTRDEQFF. The CDR3 coding sequence is TGTGCCACCAGCAGCCGGACTAGGGATGAGCAGTTCTTC. Based on the CDR3 plus reference TRBV15 and TRBJ2-1, the full variable domain is DAMVIQNPRYQVTQFGKPVTLSCSQTLNHNVMYWYQQKSSQAPKLLFHYYDKDFNNEADTPDNFQSRRPNTSFCFLDIRSPGLGDTAMYLCATSSRTRDEQFFGPGTRLTVL.

The V call is TRBV28, the J call TRBJ2-1; D is possibly TRBD2 (5 bases). In germline, CDR1 is MDHEN, CDR2 SYDVKM. V was trimmed by 2 bases and J by 12 bases, leaving 11 bases between them. This CDR3 is built from 12 residues. This CDR3 reads CASSLRDLGQFF. Here the CDR3 DNA reads TGTGCCAGCAGTTTACGGGATCTTGGGCAGTTCTTC.

The CDR3 coding sequence is TGTGCCAGCAGCCTTCCACAGGGATGGAACACTGAAGCTTTCTTT. As protein: CASSLPQGWNTEAFF. The chain uses TRBV16 and TRBJ1-1; possible D gene TRBD1, 6 bases. Germline V gene data show CDR1 as KGHSY and CDR2 as FQNENV. This CDR3 is built from 15 residues. With 4 bases removed from V and 1 base from J, the gap between germline ends came to 13 bases.

The chain employs TRBV19 and TRBJ2-1, with D perhaps matching TRBD2 (6 bases). The CDR3 spans 14 residues. With 1 base removed from V and 8 bases from J, the gap between germline ends came to 12 bases. Per the germline V gene, CDR1 is LNHDA and CDR2 is SQIVND (reference sequence). The CDR3 reads CASSIGAGRYEQFF. The CDR3 DNA reads TGTGCCAGTAGTATAGGGGCGGGGCGGTATGAGCAGTTCTTC.

The rearrangement uses TRBV11-3 and TRBJ1-2, with 7 bases fitting TRBD1. CDR3 length: 14 residues. With 2 bases clipped from V and 3 bases from J, the junction kept 3 bases outside the gene matches. Looked up from germline, CDR1 is SGHNT and CDR2 is YENEEA. DNA for the CDR3: TGTGCCAGCAGCTTACGGGGGACAGACTATGGCTACACCTTC. Its translation: CASSLRGTDYGYTF. The variable domain in full, completed from reference TRBV11-3 and TRBJ1-2, reads EAGVVQSPRYKIIEKKQPVAFWCNPISGHNTLYWYLQNLGQGPELLIRYENEEAVDDSQLPKDRFSAERLKGVDSTLKIQPAELGDSAVYLCASSLRGTDYGYTFGSGTRLTVV.

The chain employs TRBV6-5 and TRBJ2-7; D possibly corresponds to TRBD1 (5 bases). The V gene lost 0 bases and the J gene lost 1 base, with 7 bases spanning the gap. CDR1 and CDR2 from the germline V gene are MNHEY and SVGAGI. The CDR3 is made up of 14 amino acids. This chain's CDR3 is CASSYSAGSYEQYF. Here the CDR3 DNA reads TGTGCCAGCAGTTACTCGGCAGGGTCCTACGAGCAGTACTTC.

The chain uses TRBV5-4 and TRBJ1-3; tentatively, D is TRBD1 (6 bases). CDR3 length equals 17 residues. V gave up 3 bases and J gave up 1 base, with 17 bases separating them. Germline assignment: CDR1 SGHNT and CDR2 YYREEE (reference sequence). The CDR3 nucleotides are TGTGCCAGCAGCTCGCGGACGAGGGGGGGATCTGGAAACACCATATATTTT. Amino acids: CASSSRTRGGSGNTIYF. The entire variable domain, with the rest obtained from reference TRBV5-4 and TRBJ1-3, is as follows: ETGVTQSPTHLIKTRGQQVTLRCSSQSGHNTVSWYQQALGQGPQFIFQYYREEENGRGNFPPRFSGLQFPNYSSELNVNALELDDSALYLCASSSRTRGGSGNTIYFGEGSWLTVV.

The V call is TRBV27, the J call TRBJ2-7, with D possibly being TRBD1 (6 bases). The CDR3 spans 15 residues. Per the germline V gene, CDR1 is MNHEY and CDR2 is SMNVEV (reference sequence). Trimming removed 4 bases from V and 3 bases from J, with 16 bases in between. The CDR3 reads CASSSLGGDHYEQYF. CDR3 DNA sequence: TGTGCCAGCAGTTCTCTAGGGGGAGATCACTACGAGCAGTACTTC.

This clone has only a few counts. The gene calls are TRBV15 and TRBJ1-6; 7 nucleotides match TRBD1. The germline CDR1 and CDR2 sequences are LNHNV and YYDKDF (reference sequence). The CDR3 length is 15 residues. The ends lost 5 bases at V and 9 bases at J; junction bases unmatched: 10. The CDR3 is CATSSRTGLGSPLHF. The CDR3 bases are TGTGCCACCAGCTCCAGGACAGGTCTAGGTTCACCCCTCCACTTT.

This clone was seen more than once but under ten times. The chain couples TRBV28 to TRBJ1-6; 7 bases line up with TRBD1. CDR1 is MDHEN and CDR2 is SYDVKM in the germline V gene. Trimming took 5 bases from V and 8 from J; bases not matched to a gene: 9. This CDR3 spans 15 amino acids. CDR3 in amino acids: CASSKGAPYDSPLHF. In nucleotides, the CDR3 is TGTGCCAGCAGTAAGGGGGCTCCTTATGATTCACCCCTCCACTTT.

This CDR3 reads CASQKDDRGDNQPQHF. In DNA form, the CDR3 reads TGTGCCAGTCAGAAAGACGACAGGGGAGACAATCAGCCCCAGCATTTT. The J gene is TRBJ1-5, the V gene TRBV19; 8 nucleotides agree with TRBD1. After removal of 8 bases from V and 3 bases from J, the junction contained 12 bases not matched to a gene. The length of the CDR3 is 16 residues. CDR1 LNHDA and CDR2 SQIVND come from the germline V gene (reference sequence).